The 10 T cell receptor beta chains reported below all come from one sample, sequenced in a study of cytomegalovirus exposure and HLA in healthy donors. The method was immunoSEQ multiplex PCR; TCRdb's version includes in-frame clones alone and lacks a portion of them. The sample has about 350,000 clones; 75% to 90% are singletons. Sample: PBMCs. The receptors here all came from a woman aged 30 to 39 in good health and CMV-seropositive.

J is TRBJ2-1 and V is TRBV28; TRBD2 is a possible D gene (6 bases). CDR3 size: 16 residues. The V and J ends lost 2 bases and 2 bases respectively, with 13 bases between them. The V gene's germline CDR1 is MDHEN and CDR2 SYDVKM. In DNA, the CDR3 is TGTGCCAGCAGTTTAGCGTCACTAGCCGCCTACAATGAGCAGTTCTTC. Its protein product is CASSLASLAAYNEQFF.

This chain connects TRBV4-2 to TRBJ2-7, with TRBD1 matching 9 bases. Germline loops: CDR1 LGHNA, CDR2 YNFKEQ. Trimming removed 4 bases from V and 2 bases from J; junction bases left unmatched: 12. The CDR3 length is 17 residues. Here the CDR3 reads CASSRIGQGTLTYEQYF. The CDR3 DNA reads as TGTGCCAGCAGCCGAATAGGACAGGGGACCCTTACCTACGAGCAGTACTTC.

The V gene is TRBV27, the J gene TRBJ2-1, with TRBD2 matching 7 bases. Germline V lookup: CDR1 MNHEY, CDR2 SMNVEV (reference sequence). V lost 6 bases and J lost 7; bases outside the gene matches: 15. The CDR3 is made up of 16 amino acids. The CDR3 nucleotides are TGTGCCAGCAGCAGCCTAAGTGCGGGAGCGGGGAATGAGCAGTTCTTC. Its translation: CASSSLSAGAGNEQFF.

This chain uses TRBV9 with TRBJ1-2, with D uncertain. Germline V gene data show CDR1 as SGDLS and CDR2 as YYNGEE. Deletions cut 4 bases from V and 2 bases from J, with 9 bases between. This CDR3 has 13 residues. CDR3 residues: CASSIGPNYGYTF. The CDR3, as DNA: TGTGCCAGCAGCATCGGACCGAACTATGGCTACACCTTC.

The DNA for the CDR3 is TGTGCCAGCAGCCGAACAGGGGGCACTGAAGCTTTCTTT. Protein: CASSRTGGTEAFF. The chain has TRBV11-2 and TRBJ1-1; 8 bases are a match to TRBD1. Per the germline V gene, CDR1 is SGHAT and CDR2 is FQNNGV. Trimming took 5 bases from V and 4 from J; bases not matched to a gene: 3. This CDR3 contains 13 residues. Variable domain in full (rest from reference TRBV11-2 and TRBJ1-1): EAGVAQSPRYKIIEKRQSVAFWCNPISGHATLYWYQQILGQGPKLLIQFQNNGVVDDSQLPKDRFSAERLKGVDSTLKIQPAKLEDSAVYLCASSRTGGTEAFFGQGTRLTVV.

The chain couples TRBV6-1 to TRBJ1-3; no definite D call. The V end was cut by 7 bases, the J end by 0 bases, with 10 bases between. The length of the CDR3 is 14 residues. Germline CDR1 MNHNS, CDR2 SASEGT. The CDR3 sequence is CASTRTLSGNTIYF. The CDR3 bases are TGTGCCAGCACCCGGACCCTCTCTGGAAACACCATATATTTT.

The J gene is TRBJ2-1, the V gene TRBV4-1; 16 positions agree with TRBD2. With 2 bases clipped from V and 0 bases from J, the junction kept 10 bases outside the gene matches. The CDR3 has 21 amino acids. The germline CDR1 and CDR2 sequences are MGHRA and YSYEKL. This CDR3 reads CASSQRSPGLAGGSSYNEQFF. DNA for the CDR3: TGCGCCAGCAGCCAACGATCTCCGGGACTAGCGGGGGGGAGCTCCTACAATGAGCAGTTCTTC.

This chain links TRBV2 with TRBJ2-7; 7 bases are a match to TRBD1. The germline CDR1 and CDR2 sequences are SNHLY and FYNNEI. CDR3 length: 15 residues. With 2 bases clipped from V and 1 base from J, the junction kept 5 bases outside the gene matches. DNA for the CDR3: TGTGCCAGCAGTGAAAGACAGGGCGCATCCTACGAGCAGTACTTC. This sequence encodes CASSERQGASYEQYF.

J is TRBJ2-2 and V is TRBV5-1; D possibly corresponds to TRBD1 (6 bases). Germline loops: CDR1 SGHRS, CDR2 YFSETQ. Trimming removed 8 bases from V and 1 base from J, with 12 bases in between. This CDR3 region has 14 residues. Here the CDR3 DNA reads TGCGCCAGTCGTCAGGGGCTGAACACCGGGGAGCTGTTTTTT. Residues: CASRQGLNTGELFF.

CDR3 DNA: TGTGCCAGCATCCCGCGTAGGGGGCCCACAGATACGCAGTATTTT. Encoded protein: CASIPRRGPTDTQYF. The V call is TRBV7-9, the J call TRBJ2-3; the match to TRBD1 covers 7 bases. V lost 7 bases and J lost 2; bases outside the gene matches: 9. There are 15 residues in the CDR3. Germline CDR1 reads SEHNR; CDR2 reads FQNEAQ (reference sequence).